The present entry profiles one T cell receptor (beta chain) with its context. Its antigen is unknown. This entry comes from a study of cytomegalovirus exposure and HLA in healthy donors. Notes on the study in general: Judged likely to be a sequencing artifact was a cluster of highly shared sequence variants.

Germline lookup yields CDR1 LNHDA and CDR2 SQIVND (reference sequence). The CDR3 runs 15 residues. J gave up 4 bases and V 5 bases, and 6 bases lay outside the gene matches. A multiplex PCR was run with 60 Vbeta primers and 13 Jbeta primers. Sequencing was performed with immunoSEQ multiplex PCR; in TCRdb, only in-frame clones are kept and a portion is missing. Here the sample spans about 140,000 clones, 70% being singletons. The sequenced sample consisted of PBMCs. The receptor was isolated from a woman in her 30s in good health and CMV-seronegative. V usage is TRBV19 and J usage is TRBJ2-5; 11 bases are shared with TRBD1. DNA of the CDR3: TGTGCCAGTAGTGCCGCCGGGACAGGGGGAGAGACCCAGTACTTC. Protein: CASSAAGTGGETQYF.